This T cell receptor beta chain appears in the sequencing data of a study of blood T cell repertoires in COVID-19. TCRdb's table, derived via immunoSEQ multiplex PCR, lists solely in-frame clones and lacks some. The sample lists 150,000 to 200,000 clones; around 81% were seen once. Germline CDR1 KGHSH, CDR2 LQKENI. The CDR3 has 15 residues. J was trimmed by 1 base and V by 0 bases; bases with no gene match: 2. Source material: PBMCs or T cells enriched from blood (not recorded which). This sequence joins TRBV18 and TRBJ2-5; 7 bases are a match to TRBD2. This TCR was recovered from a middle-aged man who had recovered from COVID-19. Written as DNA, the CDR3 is TGTGCCAGCTCACCACCCAGCGGGGTCCAAGAGACCCAGTACTTC. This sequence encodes CASSPPSGVQETQYF. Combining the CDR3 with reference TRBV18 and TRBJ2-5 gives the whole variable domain NAGVMQNPRHLVRRRGQEARLRCSPMKGHSHVYWYRQLPEEGLKFMVYLQKENIIDESGMPKERFSAEFPKEGPSILRIQQVVRGDSAAYFCASSPPSGVQETQYFGPGTRLLVL.